These 5 T cell receptor beta chains were all obtained from the same sample, sequenced in a study of cytomegalovirus exposure and HLA in healthy donors. The PCR ran on 60 Vbeta and 13 Jbeta primers. The data were produced by immunoSEQ multiplex PCR, yet TCRdb's version contains in-frame clones alone and is incomplete. The repertoire holds approximately 120,000 clones, with 78% as singletons. Sequenced sample: PBMCs. Receptors were obtained from a man aged 25 to 40 in good health and CMV-seropositive.

The V and J genes are TRBV19 and TRBJ2-5, with 7 positions matching TRBD2. Germline V gives CDR1 LNHDA, CDR2 SQIVND (reference sequence). CDR3 size: 16 residues. V was clipped by 3 bases and J by 5 bases; unmatched bases: 12. CDR3 residues: CASSIGGGLVLETQYF. In DNA form, the CDR3 reads TGTGCCAGTAGTATCGGGGGAGGGCTCGTGCTGGAGACCCAGTACTTC.

The table lists this clone with a count of one. The chain employs TRBV7-2 and TRBJ1-1, with D maybe TRBD1 (5 bases). CDR1 SGHTA and CDR2 FQGNSA come from the germline V gene. The length of the CDR3 is 13 residues. V shed 6 bases and J shed 12 bases, with 20 bases lying between them. Here the CDR3 DNA reads TGTGCCAGCAGGTTACCAAGCCTCCAGGGTACTTTCTTT. Its protein is CASRLPSLQGTFF.

This clone was seen only a few times. This chain links TRBV5-1 with TRBJ2-3; 8 nucleotides agree with TRBD2. CDR1 is SGHRS and CDR2 is YFSETQ in the germline V gene. The junction had 5 bases not matched to a gene; V was cut back by 6 bases and J by 2 bases. The CDR3 runs to 14 residues. This CDR3 is CASTGGGVTDTQYF. DNA of the CDR3: TGCGCCAGCACGGGGGGGGGCGTCACAGATACGCAGTATTTT. Using reference TRBV5-1 and TRBJ2-3 for the parts outside the CDR3, the full variable domain is KAGVTQTPRYLIKTRGQQVTLSCSPISGHRSVSWYQQTPGQGLQFLFEYFSETQRNKGNFPGRFSGRQFSNSRSEMNVSTLELGDSALYLCASTGGGVTDTQYFGPGTRLTVL.

The V gene is TRBV6-1, the J gene TRBJ2-1, with 10 positions matching TRBD2. The J segment lost 3 bases and the V segment lost 4 bases, leaving 6 bases of the junction unmatched. This CDR3 spans 16 amino acids. Germline CDR1 and CDR2: MNHNS and SASEGT. The CDR3 spells CASSGAASGSYNEQFF. In DNA, the CDR3 is TGTGCCAGCAGTGGAGCTGCTAGCGGGAGCTACAATGAGCAGTTCTTC.

The V call is TRBV6-6, the J call TRBJ2-3; 11 bases agree with TRBD2. The CDR3 covers 16 residues. Per germline, CDR1 MNHNY and CDR2 SVGAGI (reference sequence). V lost 6 bases to trimming and J lost 0 bases; unmatched junction nucleotides: 5. CDR3 sequence (DNA): TGTGCCAGCAGCGGGACTAGCGGAATGAGCACAGATACGCAGTATTTT. It translates to CASSGTSGMSTDTQYF.